The clone carrying this T cell receptor (beta chain) has more than one count but fewer than ten. Its antigen is as yet unknown. This specimen comes from a study of CD8 T cells in ankylosing spondylitis. The study's findings and limits: In reactive arthritis synovial fluid and blood, some motif variants had been reported before. Significant enrichment of disease-linked clones was reported in matched ankylosing spondylitis synovial fluid.

A quantitative 5'-RACE method, one with molecular barcodes, was used to make TCR beta libraries. TCRdb fed the 5' RACE reads into MiXCR, producing one record per CDR3 protein. The data hold about 250,000 distinct CDR3 sequences, with 30% to 35% observed a single time. The CDR3 loop spans 16 amino acids. Germline V gene lookup returns CDR1 DFQATT and CDR2 SNEGSKA (reference sequence). V was shortened by 3 bases and J by 7 bases, with 21 bases between the two germline ends. The chain joins TRBV20-1 to TRBJ1-4, with a possible D match to TRBD1 (5 bases). The sample taken for sequencing was blood, either unsorted or a sorted T cell fraction (not recorded which). The source is a male donor with ankylosing spondylitis or in good health (not recorded which). CDR3 sequence (DNA): TGCAGTGCTAGGCCCCCCGGCGGGGACCAGGGTGAAAAACTGTTTTTT. Its translation is CSARPPGGDQGEKLFF.